This T cell receptor beta chain emerged from a study of cytomegalovirus exposure and HLA in healthy donors. Study results and limitations: Usually a TCR sequence was rare, but some public TCRs were found in many donors. In a later analysis, specific HLA alleles were associated with around 17,000 TCR beta sequences at a 0.05 false discovery rate. It has been reported that TCR beta sequences accurately predicted the HLA-A and HLA-B alleles of most subjects.

This clone was counted between two and nine times. Its antigen remains unknown. 60 Vbeta and 13 Jbeta primers were used in PCR. Assay: immunoSEQ multiplex PCR; the TCRdb copy retains only in-frame clones and omits some. The profile shows 75,000 to 100,000 clones, 7.6% of them singletons. Healthy bone marrow donors made up the donor group. Germline V CDR1 and CDR2: SGHTS, YDEGEE. The CDR3 is 18 amino acids. J gave up 7 bases and V 0 bases, and 13 bases lay outside the gene matches. The receptor was derived from a man aged 50 or older in good health and CMV-seronegative. J is TRBJ2-2 and V is TRBV5-8; 9 bases match TRBD2. The sequenced sample consisted of PBMCs. The CDR3: CASSLGMVLAGSGGELFF. The CDR3 coding sequence is TGTGCCAGCAGCTTGGGGATGGTGCTAGCGGGATCTGGCGGGGAGCTGTTTTTT.